This TCR beta chain is drawn from a study of blood T cell repertoires in COVID-19. The overall study: Sites across the United States, Italy and Spain contributed samples from acute and convalescent COVID-19.

J lost 8 bases, V lost 3 bases, and 5 bases had no gene match. The CDR3 length is 14 residues. Germline CDR1 MNHNS, CDR2 SASEGT. This table comes from immunoSEQ multiplex PCR, and its TCRdb copy is limited to in-frame clones, with some not included. The data contain around 100,000 clones, around 85% of them singletons. The TCR comes from a man between 65 and 85 years old with active or convalescent COVID-19. Sequences were obtained from peripheral blood. V and J are TRBV6-1 and TRBJ1-4, with TRBD1 matching 8 bases. This chain's CDR3 is CASSERRGQEKLFF. The CDR3 bases are TGTGCCAGCAGTGAGCGCAGGGGGCAAGAAAAACTGTTTTTT.